This TCR beta chain was profiled in a study of shared clonotypes between healthy human individuals. The protocol was immunoSEQ multiplex PCR, while the TCRdb copy is restricted to in-frame clones and leaves out a portion. The sample carries approximately 510,000 clones, 79% recorded once. This clone was recorded a few times. Sequencing input: PBMCs. The sequence was obtained from a woman between 40 and 55 years old in good health. Some clones in this sample may be carry-over from other donors' samples.

This CDR3 reads CASSPWTAVLGIGYTF. The CDR3, as DNA: TGTGCCAGCAGCCCGTGGACTGCCGTTCTTGGGATTGGCTACACCTTC. The chain joins TRBV5-5 to TRBJ1-2; D gene unclear. Germline V gene sequence: CDR1 SGHKS, CDR2 YYEKEE (reference sequence). The CDR3 spans 16 residues. Trimming left V 4 bases short and J 7 bases short, with 23 bases between.